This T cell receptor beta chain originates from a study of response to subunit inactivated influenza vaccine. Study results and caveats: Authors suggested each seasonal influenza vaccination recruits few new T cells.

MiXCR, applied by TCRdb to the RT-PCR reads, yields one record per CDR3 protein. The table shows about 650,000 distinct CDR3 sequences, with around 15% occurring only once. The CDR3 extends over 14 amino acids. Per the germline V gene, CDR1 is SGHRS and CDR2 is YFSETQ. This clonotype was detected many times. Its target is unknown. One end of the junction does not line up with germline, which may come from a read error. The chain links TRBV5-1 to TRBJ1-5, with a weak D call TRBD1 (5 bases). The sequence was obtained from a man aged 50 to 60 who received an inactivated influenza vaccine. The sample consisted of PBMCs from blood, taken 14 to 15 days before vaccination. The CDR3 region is CASSLRQGDQPQHF. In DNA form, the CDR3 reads TGTGCCAGCAGCTTGAGGCAGGGTGATCAGCCCCAGCATTTT.